This T cell receptor beta chain appears in the sequencing data of a study of cytomegalovirus exposure and HLA in healthy donors. V shed 5 bases, J shed 4 bases, and the junction held 12 bases outside the gene matches. CDR1 is LGHNA and CDR2 is YNFKEQ in the germline V gene. The CDR3 consists of 17 residues. The PCR employed 60 Vbeta primers together with 13 Jbeta primers. In the original processing: A later analysis counted 65 million to 95 million unique TCR beta chains, some 12 million shared. Assay used: immunoSEQ multiplex PCR; TCRdb lists only in-frame clones, some missing. The V and J calls and the clone size are those of that table, but D and trimming were determined from the DNA. The sample records fewer than 300,000 clones, 75% to 90% being singletons.

The chain is built from TRBV4-2 and TRBJ2-3, with 10 bases that match TRBD2. This sequence was found in a girl aged 2-10 years in good health and CMV-seronegative. The sample comprised PBMCs. The CDR3 region is CASSKEPLAGGADTQYF. CDR3 DNA sequence: TGTGCCAGCAGCAAGGAGCCCTTAGCGGGAGGTGCAGATACGCAGTATTTT.